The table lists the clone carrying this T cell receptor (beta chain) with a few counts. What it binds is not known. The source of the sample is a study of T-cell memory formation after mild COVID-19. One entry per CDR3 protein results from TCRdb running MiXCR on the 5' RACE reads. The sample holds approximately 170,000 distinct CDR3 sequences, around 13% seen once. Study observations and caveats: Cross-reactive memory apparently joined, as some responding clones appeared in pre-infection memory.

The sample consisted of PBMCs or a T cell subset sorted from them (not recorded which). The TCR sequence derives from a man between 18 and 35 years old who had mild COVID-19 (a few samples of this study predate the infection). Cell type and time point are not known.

This CDR3 is CASSLGRTGETQYF. In DNA, the CDR3 is TGCGCCAGCAGCTTGGGGCGAACGGGAGAGACCCAGTACTTC. The chain uses TRBV5-1 and TRBJ2-5; D is ambiguous. The V gene's germline CDR1 is SGHRS and CDR2 YFSETQ. The CDR3 covers 14 residues. V was clipped by 0 bases and J by 4 bases, with 10 bases between them.